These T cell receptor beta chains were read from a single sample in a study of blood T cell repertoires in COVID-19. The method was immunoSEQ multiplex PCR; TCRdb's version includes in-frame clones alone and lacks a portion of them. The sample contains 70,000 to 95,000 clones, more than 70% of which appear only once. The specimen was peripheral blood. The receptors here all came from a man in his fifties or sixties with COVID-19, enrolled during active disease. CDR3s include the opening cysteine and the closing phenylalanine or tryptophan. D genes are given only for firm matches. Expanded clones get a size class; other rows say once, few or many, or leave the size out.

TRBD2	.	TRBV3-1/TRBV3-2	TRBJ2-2	CASSPSGPNTGELFF	TGTGCCAGCAGCCCTAGCGGGCCGAACACCGGGGAGCTGTTTTTT
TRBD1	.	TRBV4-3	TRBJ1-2	CASSQDRTGVGYGYTF	TGCGCCAGCAGCCAAGATAGGACAGGGGTTGGATATGGCTACACCTTC
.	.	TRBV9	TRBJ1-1	CASSDSTGNTEAFF	TGTGCCAGCAGCGACTCGACAGGAAACACTGAAGCTTTCTTT
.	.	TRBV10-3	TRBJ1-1	CAISSQALNTEAFF	TGTGCCATCAGTAGTCAGGCTTTGAACACTGAAGCTTTCTTT
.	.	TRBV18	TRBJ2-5	CASSERGQETQYF	TGTGCCAGCTCCGAGCGCGGCCAAGAGACCCAGTACTTC
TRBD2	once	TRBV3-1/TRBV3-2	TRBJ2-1	CASSPGLAGGLEQFF	TGTGCCAGCAGCCCAGGGTTAGCGGGGGGGCTTGAGCAGTTCTTC
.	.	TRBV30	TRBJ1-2	CAWSVKWAGRGYTF	TGTGCCTGGAGTGTAAAATGGGCAGGCAGGGGCTACACCTTC
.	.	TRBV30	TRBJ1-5	CAWARESNQPQHF	TGTGCCTGGGCCCGGGAGAGCAATCAGCCCCAGCATTTT
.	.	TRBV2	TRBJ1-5	CASRVQGWVGNQPQHF	TGTGCCAGCAGGGTGCAGGGTTGGGTAGGCAATCAGCCCCAGCATTTT
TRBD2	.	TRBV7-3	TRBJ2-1	CASSPTFRAGGNEQFF	TGTGCCAGCAGCCCAACCTTTCGGGCCGGGGGGAATGAGCAGTTCTTC
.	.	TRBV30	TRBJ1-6	CAWSIGVTVSPLHF	TGTGCCTGGAGTATAGGGGTCACAGTTTCACCCCTCCACTTT
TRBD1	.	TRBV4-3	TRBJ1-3	CASSQGTGGASGNTIYF	TGCGCCAGCAGCCAAGGGACAGGGGGCGCTTCTGGAAACACCATATATTTT